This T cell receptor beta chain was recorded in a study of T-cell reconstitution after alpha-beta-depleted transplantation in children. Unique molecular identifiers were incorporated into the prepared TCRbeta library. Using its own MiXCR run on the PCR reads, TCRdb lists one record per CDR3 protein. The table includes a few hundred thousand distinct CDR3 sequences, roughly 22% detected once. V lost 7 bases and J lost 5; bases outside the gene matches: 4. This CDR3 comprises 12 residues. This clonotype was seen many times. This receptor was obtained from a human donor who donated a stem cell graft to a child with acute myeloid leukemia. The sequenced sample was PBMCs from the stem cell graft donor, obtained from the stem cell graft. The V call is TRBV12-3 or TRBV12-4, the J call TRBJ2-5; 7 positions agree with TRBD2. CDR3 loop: CASTSAGETQYF. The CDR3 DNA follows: TGTGCCAGCACCTCAGCGGGGGAGACCCAGTACTTC.